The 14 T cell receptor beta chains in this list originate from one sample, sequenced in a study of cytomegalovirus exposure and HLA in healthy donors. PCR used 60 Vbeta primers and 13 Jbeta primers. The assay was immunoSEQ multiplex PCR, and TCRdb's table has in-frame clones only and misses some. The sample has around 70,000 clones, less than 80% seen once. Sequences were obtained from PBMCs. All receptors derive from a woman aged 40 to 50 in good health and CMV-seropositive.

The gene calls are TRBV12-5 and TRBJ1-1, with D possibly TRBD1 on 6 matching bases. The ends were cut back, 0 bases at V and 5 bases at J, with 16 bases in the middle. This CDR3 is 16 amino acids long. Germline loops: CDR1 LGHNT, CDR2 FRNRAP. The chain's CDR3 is CASGLVLPGARTEAFF. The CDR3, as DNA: TGTGCTAGTGGTTTGGTACTGCCAGGGGCGAGGACTGAAGCTTTCTTT.

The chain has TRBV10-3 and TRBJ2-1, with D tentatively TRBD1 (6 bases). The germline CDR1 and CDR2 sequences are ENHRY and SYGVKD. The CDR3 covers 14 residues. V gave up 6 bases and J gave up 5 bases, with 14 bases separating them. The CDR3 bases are TGTGCCATCAGCCCCGGGACAACCAACAATGAGCAGTTCTTC. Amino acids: CAISPGTTNNEQFF.

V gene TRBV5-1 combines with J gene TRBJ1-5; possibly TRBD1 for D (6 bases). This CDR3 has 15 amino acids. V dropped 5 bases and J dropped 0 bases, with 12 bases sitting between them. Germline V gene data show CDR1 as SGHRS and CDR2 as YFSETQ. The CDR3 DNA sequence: TGCGCCAGCAGTCAGGGGCCTGGTAGCAATCAGCCCCAGCATTTT. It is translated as CASSQGPGSNQPQHF.

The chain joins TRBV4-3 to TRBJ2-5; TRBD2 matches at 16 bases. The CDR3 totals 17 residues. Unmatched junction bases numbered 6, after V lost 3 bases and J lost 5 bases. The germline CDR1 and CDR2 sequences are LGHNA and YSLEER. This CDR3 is CASSQFPGLAGGETQYF. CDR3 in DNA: TGCGCCAGCAGCCAGTTCCCGGGACTAGCGGGGGGGGAGACCCAGTACTTC.

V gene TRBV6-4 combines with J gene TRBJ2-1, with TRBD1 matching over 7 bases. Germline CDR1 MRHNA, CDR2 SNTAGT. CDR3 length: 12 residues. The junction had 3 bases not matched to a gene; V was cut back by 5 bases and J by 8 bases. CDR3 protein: CASSNRGDEQFF. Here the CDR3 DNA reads TGTGCCAGCAGTAACAGGGGCGATGAGCAGTTCTTC.

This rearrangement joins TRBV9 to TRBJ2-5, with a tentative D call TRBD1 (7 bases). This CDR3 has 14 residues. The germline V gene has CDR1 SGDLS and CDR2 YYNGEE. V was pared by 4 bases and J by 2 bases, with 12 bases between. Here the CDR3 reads CASSPTGTQETQYF. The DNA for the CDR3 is TGTGCCAGCAGCCCGACAGGGACTCAAGAGACCCAGTACTTC.

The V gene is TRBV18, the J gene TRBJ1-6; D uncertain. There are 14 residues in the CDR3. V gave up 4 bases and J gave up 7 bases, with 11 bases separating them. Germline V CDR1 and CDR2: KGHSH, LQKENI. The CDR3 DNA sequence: TGTGCCAGCTCACTTGAATACAAAAATTCACCCCTCCACTTT. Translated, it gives CASSLEYKNSPLHF.

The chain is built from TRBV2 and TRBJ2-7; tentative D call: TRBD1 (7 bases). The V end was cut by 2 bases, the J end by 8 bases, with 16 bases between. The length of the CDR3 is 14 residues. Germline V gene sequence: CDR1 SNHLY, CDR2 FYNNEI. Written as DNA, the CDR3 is TGTGCCAGCAGTGAACAGGGGGGAGTGGGCCAGCAGTACTTC. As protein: CASSEQGGVGQQYF.

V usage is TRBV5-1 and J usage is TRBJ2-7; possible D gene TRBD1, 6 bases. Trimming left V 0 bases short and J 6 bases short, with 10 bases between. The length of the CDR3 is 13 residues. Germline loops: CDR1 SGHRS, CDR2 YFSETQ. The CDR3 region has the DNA TGCGCCAGCAGCTTGGACAGGGTCGGCGAGCAGTACTTC. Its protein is CASSLDRVGEQYF.

The chain's CDR3 is CASSPGDRAATNEKLFF. The CDR3 DNA sequence: TGTGCCAGCAGTCCGGGGGACAGGGCCGCAACTAATGAAAAACTGTTTTTT. V usage is TRBV28 and J usage is TRBJ1-4, with TRBD1 matching over 9 bases. After removal of 5 bases from V and 0 bases from J, the junction contained 7 bases not matched to a gene. The CDR3 runs 17 residues. CDR1 MDHEN and CDR2 SYDVKM come from the germline V gene.

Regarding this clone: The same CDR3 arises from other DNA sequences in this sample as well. The CDR3 DNA reads as TGTGCCAGCAGCGTACAGGGTTCTGGGGCCAACGTCCTGACTTTC. It translates to CASSVQGSGANVLTF. The chain links TRBV9 to TRBJ2-6, with D perhaps matching TRBD1 (5 bases). Germline V CDR1 and CDR2: SGDLS, YYNGEE. V was cut by 1 base and J by 1 base, with 6 bases left in between. This CDR3 is built from 15 residues.

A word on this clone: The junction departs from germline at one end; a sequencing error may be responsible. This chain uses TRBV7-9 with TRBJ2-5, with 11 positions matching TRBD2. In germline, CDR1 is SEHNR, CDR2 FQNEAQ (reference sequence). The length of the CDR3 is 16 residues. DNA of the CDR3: TGTTCCAGCAGCCCGGGTAGCGGGGGGGCCCGGGAGACCCAGTACTTC. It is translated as CSSSPGSGGARETQYF.

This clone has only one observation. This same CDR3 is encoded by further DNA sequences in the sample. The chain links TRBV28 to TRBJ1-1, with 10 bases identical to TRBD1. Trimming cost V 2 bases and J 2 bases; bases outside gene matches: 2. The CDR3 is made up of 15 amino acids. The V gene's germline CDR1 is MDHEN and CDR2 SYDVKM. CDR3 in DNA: TGTGCCAGCAGTTTAGGGGACAGGGGTAACACTGAAGCTTTCTTT. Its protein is CASSLGDRGNTEAFF.

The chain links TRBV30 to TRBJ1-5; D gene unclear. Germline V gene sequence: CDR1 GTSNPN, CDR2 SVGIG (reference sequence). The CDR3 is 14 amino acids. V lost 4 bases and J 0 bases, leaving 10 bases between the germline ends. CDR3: CAWTPVNSNQPQHF. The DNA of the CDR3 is TGTGCCTGGACGCCGGTGAATAGCAATCAGCCCCAGCATTTT.